The 17 T cell receptor beta chains presented below share a single source sample, sequenced in a study of metastatic and nonmetastatic thyroid tumors. Not a single patient had been given any form of treatment at any point before undergoing thyroid surgery. Via MiXCR, TCRdb re-called the PCR reads. This sample has tens of thousands of clones; more than 20% occur once, and the top ten carry 39%. Source material: blood. The source of these receptors is a female donor with papillary thyroid cancer or a benign thyroid nodule (not recorded which). Some clones in this sample may be carry-over from other donors' samples.

This clone was observed many times. The CDR3: CASSFGGFQETQYF. As DNA, the CDR3 is TGTGCCAGCAGTTTTGGAGGGTTCCAAGAGACCCAGTACTTC. The rearrangement links TRBV12-3 or TRBV12-4 to TRBJ2-5; perhaps TRBD2 as D (6 bases). This CDR3 has 14 amino acids. Trimming took off 3 bases at V and 1 base at J, with 9 bases between the two ends.

Within the sample, this clone is medium-sized. The J gene is TRBJ2-2, the V gene TRBV2, with 9 positions matching TRBD1. This CDR3 is built from 15 residues. V trimming: 7 bases; J trimming: 4 bases; junction bases outside the gene matches: 7. Germline lookup yields CDR1 SNHLY and CDR2 FYNNEI. CDR3 protein: CASIPGQGLTGELFF. The CDR3 region has the DNA TGTGCCAGCATCCCGGGACAGGGACTCACCGGGGAGCTGTTTTTT.

The chain uses TRBV20-1 and TRBJ2-5; no clear D. Trimming cost V 0 bases and J 5 bases, with 10 bases left between them. CDR1 and CDR2 (germline): DFQATT, SNEGSKA (reference sequence). CDR3 size: 13 residues. CDR3 amino acids: CSAREIGSETQYF. The CDR3 DNA is TGCAGTGCTAGAGAGATAGGGTCTGAGACCCAGTACTTC.

This clone was counted only a few times. The rearrangement uses TRBV6-5 and TRBJ2-7; possible D gene TRBD2, 6 bases. Per germline, CDR1 MNHEY and CDR2 SVGAGI. With 0 bases removed from V and 6 bases from J, the gap between germline ends came to 18 bases. The CDR3 totals 16 residues. The CDR3 sequence: CASSYSAGFSGFEQYF. For the CDR3, the DNA is TGTGCCAGCAGTTACTCCGCGGGGTTTAGCGGTTTCGAGCAGTACTTC.

This CDR3 reads CASRPGGGLDEQYF. The CDR3 DNA follows: TGCGCCAGCAGACCCGGTGGGGGCTTGGACGAGCAGTACTTC. The chain is built from TRBV5-1 and TRBJ2-7; D is possibly TRBD1 (6 bases). CDR3 length: 14 amino acids. Germline V gene sequence: CDR1 SGHRS, CDR2 YFSETQ. V lost 5 bases and J 5 bases, leaving 17 bases between the germline ends. Full variable domain (outside the CDR3, taken from reference TRBV5-1 and TRBJ2-7): KAGVTQTPRYLIKTRGQQVTLSCSPISGHRSVSWYQQTPGQGLQFLFEYFSETQRNKGNFPGRFSGRQFSNSRSEMNVSTLELGDSALYLCASRPGGGLDEQYFGPGTRLTVT.

This clone was observed many times. The CDR3 DNA follows: TGTGCCAGCAGCCACGGCCGGGGGGTGAGGACTGAAGCTTTCTTT. It is translated as CASSHGRGVRTEAFF. The chain recombines TRBV14 with TRBJ1-1; D is possibly TRBD1 (5 bases). From germline, CDR1 is SGHDN and CDR2 FVKESK. V gave up 3 bases and J gave up 5 bases, with 16 bases separating them. The CDR3 is 15 amino acids.

The J gene is TRBJ2-2, the V gene TRBV7-2, with D perhaps matching TRBD1 or TRBD2 (6 bases each). The CDR3 has 12 residues. The germline CDR1 and CDR2 sequences are SGHTA and FQGNSA. Trimming left V 9 bases short and J 3 bases short, with 8 bases between. The CDR3 DNA reads as TGTGCCAGGGAGGGGGACACCGGGGAGCTGTTTTTT. This translates into CAREGDTGELFF.

The rearrangement links TRBV19 to TRBJ1-5; no clear D gene. This CDR3 is 15 amino acids long. The V end lost 5 bases, the J end lost 6 bases, and 17 bases lay between the germline ends. Germline V gene data show CDR1 as LNHDA and CDR2 as SQIVND (reference sequence). CDR3 region: CASSVQTLGGQPQHF. The CDR3 region has the DNA TGTGCCAGTAGTGTCCAGACCCTGGGAGGTCAGCCCCAGCATTTT. The full variable domain, rest sourced from reference TRBV19 and TRBJ1-5, is DGGITQSPKYLFRKEGQNVTLSCEQNLNHDAMYWYRQDPGQGLRLIYYSQIVNDFQKGDIAEGYSVSREKKESFPLTVTSAQKNPTAFYLCASSVQTLGGQPQHFGDGTRLSIL.

By its share, this clone is medium-sized (0.01 to 0.1%). The rearrangement uses TRBV24-1 and TRBJ2-1, with D uncertain. The CDR3 covers 12 residues. Germline-derived CDR1 and CDR2 are KGHDR and SFDVKD. The V end lost 6 bases, the J end lost 7 bases, and 9 bases lay between the germline ends. The CDR3: CATSHGENEQFF. The CDR3 coding sequence is TGTGCCACCAGTCACGGAGAAAATGAGCAGTTCTTC.

This clone has ten or more counts. No conserved phenylalanine or tryptophan ends this CDR3, so it is likely a read error. The chain links TRBV15 to TRBJ1-5; tentative D call: TRBD1 (6 bases). The germline CDR1 and CDR2 sequences are LNHNV and YYDKDF (reference sequence). The CDR3 covers 13 residues. The germline V and J ends were trimmed by 0 bases and 6 bases, with 6 bases remaining between them. In DNA, the CDR3 is TGTGCCACCAGCAGAGAAGGGGGTCAGCCCCAGCATTCT. Residues: CATSREGGQPQHS.

Concerning this clone itself: A much larger clone differs from this one at a single base, so this may be a read error. This chain uses TRBV5-1 with TRBJ2-7, with D possibly being TRBD1 or TRBD2 (5 bases each). Between the trimmed V and J ends, which lost 7 bases and 7 bases, there was a span of 24 bases. Looked up from germline, CDR1 is SGHRS and CDR2 is YFSETQ. The CDR3 runs 15 residues. The CDR3 region is CASGEVGPIGGEQYF. In DNA form, the CDR3 reads TGCGCCAGCGGAGAAGTGGGACCGATCGGCGGTGAGCAGTACTTC. Full variable domain (rest looked up from reference TRBV5-1 and TRBJ2-7): KAGVTQTPRYLIKTRGQQVTLSCSPISGHRSVSWYQQTPGQGLQFLFEYFSETQRNKGNFPGRFSGRQFSNSRSEMNVSTLELGDSALYLCASGEVGPIGGEQYFGPGTRLTVT.

The rearrangement joins TRBV27 to TRBJ1-6, with D unclear. CDR3 length: 15 amino acids. Germline V lookup: CDR1 MNHEY, CDR2 SMNVEV (reference sequence). Deletions cut 2 bases from V and 7 bases from J, with 12 bases between. The CDR3 coding sequence is TGTGCCAGCAGTTTAACTGCGAGCGCGAATTCACCCCTCCACTTT. Protein sequence: CASSLTASANSPLHF.

The CDR3 loop reads CASSIRDGSPYEQYF. The CDR3, as DNA: TGTGCCAGTAGTATTCGGGACGGCTCTCCCTACGAGCAGTACTTC. This chain uses TRBV19 with TRBJ2-7; perhaps D is TRBD1 or TRBD2 (5 bases each). The CDR3 runs to 15 residues. Trimming shortened V by 3 bases and J by 2 bases, and 14 bases separated the two germline ends. From germline, CDR1 is LNHDA and CDR2 SQIVND (reference sequence).

The V gene is TRBV5-1, the J gene TRBJ2-3, with a tentative D call TRBD2 (6 bases). V lost 4 bases to trimming and J lost 2 bases, with 14 bases between them. Per germline, CDR1 SGHRS and CDR2 YFSETQ. The CDR3 is made up of 15 amino acids. CDR3 sequence (DNA): TGCGCCAGCAGCCGCGTTGGGGGGTTCACAGATACGCAGTATTTT. Amino acid sequence: CASSRVGGFTDTQYF. The complete variable domain, with remaining parts taken from reference TRBV5-1 and TRBJ2-3, reads KAGVTQTPRYLIKTRGQQVTLSCSPISGHRSVSWYQQTPGQGLQFLFEYFSETQRNKGNFPGRFSGRQFSNSRSEMNVSTLELGDSALYLCASSRVGGFTDTQYFGPGTRLTVL.

Ten or more counts support this clone. This sequence joins TRBV20-1 and TRBJ1-1, with a weak D call TRBD1 (5 bases). V was clipped by 3 bases and J by 5 bases, with 13 bases between them. This CDR3 comprises 13 residues. CDR1 is DFQATT and CDR2 is SNEGSKA in the germline V gene (reference sequence). The CDR3, as DNA: TGCAGTGCTAGGGGGGGGTTTCAAACTGAAGCTTTCTTT. It encodes CSARGGFQTEAFF.

This clone appeared many times. The rearrangement links TRBV7-2 to TRBJ2-5, with D perhaps assigned TRBD1 or TRBD2 (5 bases each). CDR3 size: 13 residues. Germline lookup yields CDR1 SGHTA and CDR2 FQGNSA. Trimming removed 4 bases from V and 5 bases from J, with 11 bases in between. The CDR3 region is CASSSTWGETQYF. The CDR3 DNA reads as TGTGCCAGCAGCTCCACATGGGGGGAGACCCAGTACTTC.

This chain links TRBV5-1 with TRBJ2-7; 15 bases agree with TRBD2. Germline CDR1 SGHRS, CDR2 YFSETQ. V dropped 4 bases and J dropped 6; count of bases not matched to a gene: 8. The length of the CDR3 is 16 residues. The CDR3 DNA reads as TGCGCCAGCAGCCTCCTAGGACTAGCGGGAGGGGGCGAGCAGTACTTC. It specifies CASSLLGLAGGGEQYF.